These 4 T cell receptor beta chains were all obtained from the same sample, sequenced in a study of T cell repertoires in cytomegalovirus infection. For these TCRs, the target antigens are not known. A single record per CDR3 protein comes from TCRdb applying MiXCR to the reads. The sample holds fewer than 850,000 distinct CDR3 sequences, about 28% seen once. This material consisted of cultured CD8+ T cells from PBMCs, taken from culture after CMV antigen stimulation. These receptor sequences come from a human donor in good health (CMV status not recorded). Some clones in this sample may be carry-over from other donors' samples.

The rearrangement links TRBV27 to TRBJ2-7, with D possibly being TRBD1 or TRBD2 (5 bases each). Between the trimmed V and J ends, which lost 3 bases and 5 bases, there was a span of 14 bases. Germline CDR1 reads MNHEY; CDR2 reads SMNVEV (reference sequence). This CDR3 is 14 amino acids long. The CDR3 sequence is CASSFGTPVNEQYF. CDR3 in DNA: TGTGCCAGCAGTTTTGGGACGCCGGTGAACGAGCAGTACTTC.

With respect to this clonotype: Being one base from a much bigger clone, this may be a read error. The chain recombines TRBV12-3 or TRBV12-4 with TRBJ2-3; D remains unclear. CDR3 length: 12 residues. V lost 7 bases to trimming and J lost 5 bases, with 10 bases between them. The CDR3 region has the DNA TGTGCCAGCAACTATCCCATAGATACGCAGTATTTT. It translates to CASNYPIDTQYF.

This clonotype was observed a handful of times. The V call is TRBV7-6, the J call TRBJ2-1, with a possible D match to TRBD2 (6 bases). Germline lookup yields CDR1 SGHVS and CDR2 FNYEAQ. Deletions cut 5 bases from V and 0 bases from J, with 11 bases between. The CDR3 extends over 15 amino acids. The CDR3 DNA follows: TGTGCCAGCAGCCCGATAGCGGTCTCCTACAATGAGCAGTTCTTC. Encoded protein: CASSPIAVSYNEQFF.

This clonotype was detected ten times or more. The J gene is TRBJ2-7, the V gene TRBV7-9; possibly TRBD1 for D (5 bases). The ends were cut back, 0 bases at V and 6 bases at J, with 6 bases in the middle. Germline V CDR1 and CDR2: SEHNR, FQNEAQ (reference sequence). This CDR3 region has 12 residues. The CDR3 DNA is TGTGCCAGCAGCTTAGCGCAGGGCGAGCAGTACTTC. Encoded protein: CASSLAQGEQYF.